A selection of T cell receptor beta chains follows, all from one sample in a study of T cells after yellow fever vaccination. Using its own MiXCR run on the 5' RACE reads, TCRdb lists one record per CDR3 protein. The data contain about 73,000 distinct CDR3 sequences, around 7.3% of them singletons. This material consisted of CD8+ T cells sorted from PBMCs, taken on the day of the yellow fever booster vaccination. Receptors were obtained from a man aged 30-40 years who received the YFV17D yellow fever vaccine. Each CDR3 is given with its conserved first and last residue. The D gene is left open where the match is weak. Expanded clones are given a class, and other clones once, few, many or no size at all.

J | D | size | length | V | CDR3 | DNA
TRBJ2-2 | TRBD2 | many | 16 | TRBV5-1 | CASSYIAGVNTGELFF | TGCGCCAGCAGTTATATAGCGGGAGTGAACACCGGGGAGCTGTTTTTT
TRBJ1-4 | . | . | 13 | TRBV12-3/TRBV12-4 | CARMGGNNEKLFF | TGTGCCAGGATGGGAGGGAATAATGAAAAACTGTTTTTT
TRBJ2-1 | . | few | 15 | TRBV7-2 | CASSLNLDTYNEQFF | TGTGCCAGCAGCTTAAATCTAGACACCTACAATGAGCAGTTCTTC
TRBJ2-7 | . | few | 13 | TRBV9 | CASSVAGNYEQYF | TGTGCCAGCAGCGTAGCGGGAAACTACGAGCAGTACTTC
TRBJ2-5 | . | few | 14 | TRBV5-4 | CASSPGWGQETQYF | TGTGCCAGCAGCCCCGGATGGGGCCAAGAGACCCAGTACTTC
TRBJ2-3 | TRBD2 | many | 15 | TRBV20-1 | CSARRLAGDADTQYF | TGCAGTGCTAGAAGACTAGCGGGAGATGCAGATACGCAGTATTTT
TRBJ2-7 | . | . | 14 | TRBV6-2/TRBV6-3 | CASTTSAHSYEQYF | TGTGCCAGCACCACCTCGGCCCACTCCTACGAGCAGTACTTC
TRBJ2-2 | . | many | 12 | TRBV5-4 | CASSLGHGELFF | TGTGCCAGCAGCCTGGGGCACGGGGAGCTGTTTTTT
TRBJ1-1 | TRBD1 | few | 16 | TRBV28 | CASRLQTGHGGTEAFF | TGTGCCAGCAGATTACAGACAGGGCATGGTGGAACTGAAGCTTTCTTT
TRBJ2-7 | TRBD1 | few | 14 | TRBV7-2 | CASSLLGQGYEQYF | TGTGCCAGCAGCTTATTGGGACAGGGCTACGAGCAGTACTTC
TRBJ2-7 | TRBD1 | . | 16 | TRBV7-6 | CASSLASGQGAREQYF | TGTGCCAGCAGCTTAGCGTCGGGACAGGGGGCGCGAGAGCAGTACTTC
TRBJ2-7 | . | . | 14 | TRBV6-5 | CASSSLAGTYEQYF | TGTGCCAGCAGTTCATTGGCAGGCACCTACGAGCAGTACTTC
TRBJ1-2 | . | . | 11 | TRBV30 | CAWSQGTGYTF | TGTGCCTGGAGCCAAGGAACTGGCTACACCTTC
TRBJ2-1 | TRBD1 | . | 15 | TRBV28 | CASSPTGVAYNEQFF | TGTGCCAGCAGCCCGACAGGGGTGGCCTACAATGAGCAGTTCTTC
TRBJ1-1 | . | few | 15 | TRBV10-1 | CASSESAGDNTEAFF | TGCGCCAGCAGTGAGTCGGCGGGCGATAACACTGAAGCTTTCTTT
TRBJ2-7 | . | many | 13 | TRBV10-3 | CAISTGDAYEQYF | TGTGCCATCAGTACAGGCGATGCCTACGAGCAGTACTTC
TRBJ2-7 | TRBD1 | few | 14 | TRBV11-2 | CASTLGQGTYEQYF | TGTGCCAGCACCCTCGGACAGGGGACCTACGAGCAGTACTTC
TRBJ2-5 | . | . | 14 | TRBV20-1 | CSASTHIGQETQYF | TGCAGTGCCAGTACACACATCGGCCAAGAGACCCAGTACTTC
TRBJ1-2 | . | . | 15 | TRBV7-6 | CASSLGQTGSYGYTF | TGTGCCAGCAGCTTAGGCCAGACAGGCAGCTATGGCTACACCTTC
TRBJ1-1 | . | many | 13 | TRBV7-8 | CASSSGVAAEAFF | TGTGCCAGCAGCTCTGGGGTAGCAGCTGAAGCTTTCTTT
TRBJ2-7 | TRBD1 | many | 11 | TRBV6-2/TRBV6-3 | CASSSGGEQYF | TGTGCCAGCAGTTCAGGGGGTGAGCAGTACTTC
TRBJ1-1 | TRBD1 | . | 15 | TRBV27 | CASSLYTGVNTEAFF | TGTGCCAGCAGTTTATATACAGGGGTGAACACTGAAGCTTTCTTT
TRBJ2-3 | . | many | 16 | TRBV28 | CASSWGSGYQADTQYF | TGTGCCAGCAGTTGGGGGAGTGGTTATCAGGCAGATACGCAGTATTTT
TRBJ2-1 | . | many | 15 | TRBV3-1 | CASSQSENPYNEQFF | TGTGCCAGCAGCCAGTCAGAGAACCCCTACAATGAGCAGTTCTTC
TRBJ2-7 | TRBD1 | . | 15 | TRBV7-8 | CASSLVRTGNYEQYF | TGTGCCAGCAGCTTAGTGAGGACAGGGAACTACGAGCAGTACTTC
TRBJ1-6 | . | few | 14 | TRBV27 | CASRTGTEGSPLHF | TGTGCCAGTAGAACCGGGACCGAGGGTTCACCCCTCCACTTT
TRBJ2-3 | TRBD2 | few | 13 | TRBV3-1 | CASSPGLADTQYF | TGTGCCAGCAGCCCAGGACTAGCAGATACGCAGTATTTT
TRBJ2-3 | TRBD2 | . | 17 | TRBV7-9 | CASSTVDSGTSTDTQYF | TGTGCCAGCAGCACCGTAGATAGCGGGACTAGCACAGATACGCAGTATTTT
TRBJ2-3 | . | . | 12 | TRBV9 | CASSEVGDTQYF | TGTGCCAGCAGCGAGGTGGGAGATACGCAGTATTTT
TRBJ2-7 | . | . | 20 | TRBV14 | CASSQDLHWGPAFSSYEQYF | TGTGCCAGCAGCCAAGATCTTCACTGGGGCCCTGCCTTCAGCTCCTACGAGCAGTACTTC
TRBJ2-1 | TRBD2 | few | 17 | TRBV7-9 | CASNHSGRAPFYNEQFF | TGTGCCAGTAACCATAGCGGGAGGGCCCCATTTTACAATGAGCAGTTCTTC